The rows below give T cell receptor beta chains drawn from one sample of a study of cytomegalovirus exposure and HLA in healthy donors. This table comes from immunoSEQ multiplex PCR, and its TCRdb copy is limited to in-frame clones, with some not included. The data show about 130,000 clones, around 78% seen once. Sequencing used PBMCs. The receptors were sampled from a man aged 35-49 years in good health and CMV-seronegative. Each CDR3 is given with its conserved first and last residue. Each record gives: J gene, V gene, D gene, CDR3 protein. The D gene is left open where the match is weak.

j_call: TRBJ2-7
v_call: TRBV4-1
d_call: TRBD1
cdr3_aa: CASSQPGQGNPHYEQYF

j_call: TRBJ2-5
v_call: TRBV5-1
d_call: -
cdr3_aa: CASFPQTGETQYF

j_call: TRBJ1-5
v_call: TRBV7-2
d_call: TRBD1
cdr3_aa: CASSHTGVNQPQHF

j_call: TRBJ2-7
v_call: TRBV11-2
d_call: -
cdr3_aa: CASSLEDKRSMYEQYF

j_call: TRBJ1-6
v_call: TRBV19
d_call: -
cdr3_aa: CASSTEATAGNSPLHF

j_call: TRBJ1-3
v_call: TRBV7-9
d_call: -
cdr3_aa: CASSLSTGESGNTIYF

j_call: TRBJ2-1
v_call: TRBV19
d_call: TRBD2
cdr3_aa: CASSSTGLAVISPYNEQFF

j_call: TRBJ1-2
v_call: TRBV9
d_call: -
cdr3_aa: CASSSRWGYTF

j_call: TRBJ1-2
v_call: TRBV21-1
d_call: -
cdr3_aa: CASSNRQGFYGYTF

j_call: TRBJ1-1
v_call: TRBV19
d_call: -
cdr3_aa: CASSMDRLTEAFF

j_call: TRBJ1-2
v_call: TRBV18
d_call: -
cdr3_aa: CASSPPVTGYGYTF

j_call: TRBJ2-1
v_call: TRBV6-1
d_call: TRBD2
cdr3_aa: CASSELADYNEQFF

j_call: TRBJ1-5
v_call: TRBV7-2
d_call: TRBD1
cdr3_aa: CASSWTGEYSNQPQHF

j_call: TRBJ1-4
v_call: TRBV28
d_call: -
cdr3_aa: CASSPTGSAREKLFF

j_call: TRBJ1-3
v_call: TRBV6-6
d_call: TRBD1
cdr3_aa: CASSYPGTASGNTIYF

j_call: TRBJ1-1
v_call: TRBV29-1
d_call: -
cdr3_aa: CSAAQGWNTEAFF

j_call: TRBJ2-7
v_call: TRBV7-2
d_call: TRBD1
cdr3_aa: CASSLLPGQHSYEQYF

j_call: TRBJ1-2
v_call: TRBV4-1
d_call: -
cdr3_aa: CASSHLLTVPGYTF

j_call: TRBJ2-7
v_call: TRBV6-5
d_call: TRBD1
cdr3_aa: CASGRTGSYEQYF

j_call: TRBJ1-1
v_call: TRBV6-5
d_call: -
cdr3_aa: CASIYEEGGTEAFF

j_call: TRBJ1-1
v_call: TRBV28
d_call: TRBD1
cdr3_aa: CASKSGTGVESEAFF

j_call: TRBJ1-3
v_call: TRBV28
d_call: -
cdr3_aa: CASSSVRSGNTIYF

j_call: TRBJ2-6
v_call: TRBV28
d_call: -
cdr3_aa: CASSSGFSGANVLTF

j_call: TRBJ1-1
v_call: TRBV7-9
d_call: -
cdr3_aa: CASSLTRAEAFF

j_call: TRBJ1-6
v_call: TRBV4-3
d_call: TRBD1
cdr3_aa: CASSQEGTGNSPLHF

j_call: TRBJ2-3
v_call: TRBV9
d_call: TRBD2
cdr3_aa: CASSVQLAGAADTDTQYF

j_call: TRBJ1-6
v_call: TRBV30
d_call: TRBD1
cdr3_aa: CAWSMTGVRSPLHF

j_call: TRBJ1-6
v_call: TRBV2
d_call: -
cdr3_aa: CASKGDYYNSPLHF

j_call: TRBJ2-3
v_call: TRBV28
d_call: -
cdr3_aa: CASHEADTQYF

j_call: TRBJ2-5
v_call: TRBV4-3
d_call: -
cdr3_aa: CASSQAVGSVETQYF

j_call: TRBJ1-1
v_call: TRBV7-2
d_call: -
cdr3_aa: CASSSTRTGNLFF

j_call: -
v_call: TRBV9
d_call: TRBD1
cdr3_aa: CASSRDRDRYEQYF

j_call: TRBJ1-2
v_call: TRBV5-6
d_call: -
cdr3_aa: CASTSRSNYGYTF

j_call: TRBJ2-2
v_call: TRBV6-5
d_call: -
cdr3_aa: CASSWTVNTGELFF

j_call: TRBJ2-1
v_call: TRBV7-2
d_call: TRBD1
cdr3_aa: CASSRRDRGLEQFF

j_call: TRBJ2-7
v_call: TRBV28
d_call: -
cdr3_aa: CASSLSTGSIGYEQYF

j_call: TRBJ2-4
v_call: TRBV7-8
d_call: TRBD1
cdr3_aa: CASSKGQGPSGAKNSQYF

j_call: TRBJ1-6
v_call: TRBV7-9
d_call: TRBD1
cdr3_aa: CASSLSGQVLNSPLHF

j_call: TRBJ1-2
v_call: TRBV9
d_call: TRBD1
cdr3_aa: CASSVAQGDYGYTF

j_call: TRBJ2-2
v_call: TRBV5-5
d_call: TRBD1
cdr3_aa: CASSFTTGTVHTGELFF

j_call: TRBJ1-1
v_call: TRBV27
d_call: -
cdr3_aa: CASSYVGGFEAFF

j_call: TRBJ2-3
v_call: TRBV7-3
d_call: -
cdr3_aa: CASSFRRTDTQYF

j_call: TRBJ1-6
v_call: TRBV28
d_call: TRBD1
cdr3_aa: CASGRADRAYNSPLHF

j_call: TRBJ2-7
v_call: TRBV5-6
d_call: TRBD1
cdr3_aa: CASSPSPTGGYEQYF

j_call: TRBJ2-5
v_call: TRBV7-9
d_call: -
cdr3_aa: CASSLTDSLWETQYF

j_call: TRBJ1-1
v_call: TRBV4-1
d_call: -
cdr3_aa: CASSQAGAMNTEAFF

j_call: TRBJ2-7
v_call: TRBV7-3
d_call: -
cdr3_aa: CASSLDRGLRYEQYF

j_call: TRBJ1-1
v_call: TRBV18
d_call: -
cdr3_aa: CASSRVRSRSDEAFF

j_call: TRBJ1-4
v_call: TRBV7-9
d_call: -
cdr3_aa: CASSFAGIEEKLFF

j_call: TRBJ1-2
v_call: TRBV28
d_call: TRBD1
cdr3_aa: CASSSWTGVYGYTF

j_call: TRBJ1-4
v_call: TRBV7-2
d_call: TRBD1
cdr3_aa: CASSWGDSSTNEKLFF

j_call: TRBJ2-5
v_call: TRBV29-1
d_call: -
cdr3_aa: CSVLCQDKEETQYF

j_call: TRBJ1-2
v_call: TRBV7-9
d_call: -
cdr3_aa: CSSSQTGSRAYGYTF

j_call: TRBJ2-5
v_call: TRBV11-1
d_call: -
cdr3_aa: CASSRRPTTIKTQYF

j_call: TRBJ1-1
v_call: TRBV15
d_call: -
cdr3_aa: CATSRDRGNTEAFF

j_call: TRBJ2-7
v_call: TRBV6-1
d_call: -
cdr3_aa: CASRLRGTYEQYF

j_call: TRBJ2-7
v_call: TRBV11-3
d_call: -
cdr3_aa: CASTPGGMSSYEQYF

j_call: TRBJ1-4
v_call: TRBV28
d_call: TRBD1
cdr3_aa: CASSLEGAAHEKLFF

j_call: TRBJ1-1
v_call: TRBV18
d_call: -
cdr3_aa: CASSPLLNTEAFF

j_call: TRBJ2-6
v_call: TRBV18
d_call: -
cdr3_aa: CASSPILGGAGANVLTF